The 9 T cell receptor beta chains presented below share a single source sample, sequenced in a study of T-cell reconstitution after alpha-beta-depleted transplantation in children. The TCRbeta library incorporated unique molecular identifiers. TCRdb re-called the PCR reads through MiXCR, storing one row per CDR3 protein. The sample has 280,000 or so distinct CDR3 sequences, under 14% seen once. Specimen: peripheral blood, collected 180 days after TCRalphabeta/CD19-depleted stem cell transplant. Receptor source: a male patient aged 2 to 10 who had a stem cell transplant for chronic granulomatous disease, so the T cells may come from the graft donor.

This clonotype has at least ten counts. The chain has TRBV12-3 or TRBV12-4 and TRBJ2-7; D unresolved. The CDR3 contains 13 residues. Trimming shortened V by 3 bases and J by 4 bases, and 10 bases separated the two germline ends. CDR3: CASSFQPSYEQYF. CDR3 DNA sequence: TGTGCCAGCAGTTTTCAACCGTCGTACGAGCAGTACTTC.

This clonotype was detected ten times or more. This chain links TRBV12-3 or TRBV12-4 with TRBJ2-1; perhaps D is TRBD1 or TRBD2 (7 bases each). Trimming took 5 bases from V and 4 from J, leaving 15 bases between them. This CDR3 spans 15 amino acids. In DNA form, the CDR3 reads TGTGCCAGCAGTAAGGGAGGGGGCTGGTACAATGAGCAGTTCTTC. This encodes CASSKGGGWYNEQFF.

This clonotype came up many times. The V gene is TRBV28, the J gene TRBJ1-5; D not resolved. Germline CDR1 is MDHEN and CDR2 is SYDVKM. The CDR3 consists of 14 residues. The V end lost 7 bases, the J end lost 4 bases, and 14 bases lay between the germline ends. CDR3 DNA: TGTGCCAGCATAGGCGGCAGCTTAAATCAGCCCCAGCATTTT. Translated: CASIGGSLNQPQHF.

V and J are TRBV28 and TRBJ2-7; a possible D gene is TRBD2 (5 bases). Germline V CDR1 and CDR2: MDHEN, SYDVKM. The CDR3 covers 14 residues. V lost 3 bases to trimming and J lost 1 base, with 10 bases between them. CDR3 amino acids: CASSFELESYEQYF. The CDR3 coding sequence is TGTGCCAGCAGTTTCGAACTAGAATCCTACGAGCAGTACTTC.

There are many counts of this clonotype. V usage is TRBV9 and J usage is TRBJ1-1, with D possibly matching TRBD1 (5 bases). Germline V gene sequence: CDR1 SGDLS, CDR2 YYNGEE. V was clipped by 8 bases and J by 6 bases, with 17 bases between them. The CDR3 loop spans 13 amino acids. The CDR3 DNA is TGTGCCAGAGGACGGGGGGAAAACGCTGAAGCTTTCTTT. Translation: CARGRGENAEAFF.

Details on this clonotype: This may be a read error: a much more frequent sequence differs by one nucleotide. This rearrangement joins TRBV7-2 to TRBJ2-5; D possibly uses TRBD1 or TRBD2 (6 bases each). V dropped 5 bases and J dropped 7 bases, with 14 bases sitting between them. The CDR3 sequence is 13 residues long. Germline assignment: CDR1 SGHTA and CDR2 FQGNSA. CDR3 sequence: CASSVRGVGTQYF. The CDR3 coding sequence is TGTGCCAGCAGCGTGAGGGGGGTCGGGACCCAGTACTTC. The whole variable domain, remainder taken from reference TRBV7-2 and TRBJ2-5, is GAGVSQSPSNKVTEKGKDVELRCDPISGHTALYWYRQSLGQGLEFLIYFQGNSAPDKSGLPSDRFSAERTGGSVSTLTIQRTQQEDSAVYLCASSVRGVGTQYFGPGTRLLVL.

The sample holds many counts of this clonotype. The chain carries TRBV28 and TRBJ2-7; D ambiguous. Looked up from germline, CDR1 is MDHEN and CDR2 is SYDVKM. V lost 3 bases to trimming and J lost 2 bases, with 17 bases between them. This CDR3 has 16 residues. The CDR3 coding sequence is TGTGCCAGCAGTTTTGTGGCAATTCTCCCTCCCTACGAGCAGTACTTC. This translates into CASSFVAILPPYEQYF.

This clonotype was counted ten times or more. The chain recombines TRBV12-3 or TRBV12-4 with TRBJ2-7; D gene unclear. V was cut by 5 bases and J by 9 bases, with 17 bases left in between. CDR3 length: 13 amino acids. CDR3 residues: CASSPAPQSVQYF. The CDR3 coding sequence is TGTGCCAGCAGTCCTGCCCCTCAATCTGTGCAGTACTTC.

Of note for this clonotype: A single base separates this from a much larger clone, so it may be a read error. The rearrangement links TRBV12-3 or TRBV12-4 to TRBJ1-2; D gene uncertain. The length of the CDR3 is 12 residues. The CDR3 nucleotides read TGTGTCAGCAGTTTGTGGAACGATGGCTACACCTTC. Translation gives CVSSLWNDGYTF.